One sample yielded the 5 T cell receptor beta chains listed below, sequenced in a study of blood T cell repertoires in COVID-19. The data were produced by immunoSEQ multiplex PCR, yet TCRdb's version contains in-frame clones alone and is incomplete. Seen here are under 350,000 clones, roughly nine tenths observed once, and the top ten hold about 2.7%. The material sequenced was PBMCs or T cells enriched from blood (not recorded which). Source of these receptors: a woman aged 18-29 years who had recovered from COVID-19.

The chain has TRBV6-4 and TRBJ2-2; 12 nucleotides agree with TRBD1. This CDR3 has 17 amino acids. Germline trimming cut 5 bases from V and 4 bases from J; bases unmatched to any gene: 8. Germline V CDR1 and CDR2: MRHNA, SNTAGT. The CDR3: CASSQLPGQGATGELFF. The CDR3 DNA follows: TGTGCCAGCAGTCAACTCCCGGGACAGGGGGCCACCGGGGAGCTGTTTTTT.

This chain uses TRBV27 with TRBJ2-7; 12 bases are shared with TRBD1. V shed 4 bases and J 4 bases; nucleotides not matched to a gene: 8. CDR1 and CDR2 from the germline V gene are MNHEY and SMNVEV (reference sequence). The CDR3 covers 16 residues. CDR3 protein: CASSSPGTGGLYEQYF. DNA for the CDR3: TGTGCCAGCAGTTCCCCCGGGACAGGGGGCCTATACGAGCAGTACTTC.

V usage is TRBV7-8 and J usage is TRBJ1-4; D might be TRBD1 (5 bases). Germline lookup yields CDR1 SGHVS and CDR2 FQNEAQ. Trimming shortened V by 1 base and J by 3 bases, and 9 bases separated the two germline ends. This CDR3 has 15 amino acids. DNA of the CDR3: TGTGCCAGCAGCTTAGTGTTGGGGCCTAATGAAAAACTGTTTTTT. It yields the protein CASSLVLGPNEKLFF.

The CDR3 DNA reads TGTGCCAGCACTTTCTCACCTGACAGAGACAGGGAGACCTACGAGCAGTACTTC. Translated: CASTFSPDRDRETYEQYF. This sequence joins TRBV2 and TRBJ2-7, with 7 bases lining up with TRBD1. Germline V gives CDR1 SNHLY, CDR2 FYNNEI. The V segment lost 7 bases and the J segment 2 bases; nucleotides outside the gene matches: 20. The CDR3 has 18 amino acids.

The chain combines TRBV19 with TRBJ2-1, with TRBD1 matching 9 bases. The CDR3 is 16 residues long. Germline CDR1 is LNHDA and CDR2 is SQIVND (reference sequence). Germline trimming cut 5 bases from V and 7 bases from J; bases unmatched to any gene: 12. CDR3 region: CASSEYRGPESNEQFF. The CDR3 coding sequence is TGTGCCAGTAGTGAATACAGGGGGCCGGAAAGTAATGAGCAGTTCTTC.